A single sample gave rise to the 27 T cell receptor beta chains below, sequenced in a study of OX40 agonist ivuxolimab in advanced cancers. Generated by immunoSEQ multiplex PCR, the TCRdb table keeps only in-frame clones and is missing some. The repertoire consists of 60,000 to 85,000 clones, with roughly 87% occurring once and the leading ten covering 4% to 4.5%. This sample comprised CD4+ or CD8+ T cells sorted from blood, obtained in a trial of the OX40 agonist ivuxolimab. The receptors here all came from an adult with an advanced solid tumor such as melanoma, head and neck, liver or kidney cancer.

The rearrangement uses TRBV2 and TRBJ1-6, with unresolved D. This CDR3 contains 11 residues. Germline CDR1 reads SNHLY; CDR2 reads FYNNEI. The germline V and J ends were trimmed by 6 bases and 7 bases, with 4 bases remaining between them. CDR3 coding DNA: TGTGCCAGCAGCGCAAATTCACCCCTCCACTTT. It encodes CASSANSPLHF.

The V and J genes are TRBV14 and TRBJ2-3, with D perhaps given as TRBD1 or TRBD2 (5 bases each). Trimming took off 1 base at V and 0 bases at J, with 11 bases between the two ends. Germline values: CDR1 SGHDN, CDR2 FVKESK. The CDR3 covers 16 residues. The CDR3: CASSQGGNPSTDTQYF. The DNA of the CDR3 is TGTGCCAGCAGCCAAGGGGGGAACCCAAGCACAGATACGCAGTATTTT.

In DNA, the CDR3 is TGTGCCAGCAGCCATTCCGTCCGGACAGGTTCGGGCGGGGAGCTGTTTTTT. This translates into CASSHSVRTGSGGELFF. This chain joins TRBV14 and TRBJ2-2; 7 bases agree with TRBD1. After removal of 3 bases from V and 7 bases from J, the junction contained 14 bases not matched to a gene. Looked up from germline, CDR1 is SGHDN and CDR2 is FVKESK. The CDR3 has 17 amino acids.

In this sample, this clone turned up once. The chain links TRBV18 to TRBJ1-1; D call uncertain. Germline V gene data show CDR1 as KGHSH and CDR2 as LQKENI. V was trimmed by 1 base and J by 5 bases, leaving 14 bases between them. This CDR3 region has 15 residues. The CDR3 protein is CASSPQNEGRTEAFF. CDR3 nucleotides: TGTGCCAGCTCACCACAAAACGAGGGTAGAACTGAAGCTTTCTTT.

The chain employs TRBV7-8 and TRBJ1-1, with no clear D. The ends were cut back, 7 bases at V and 0 bases at J, with 9 bases in the middle. Germline CDR1 and CDR2: SGHVS and FQNEAQ. The CDR3 sequence is 13 residues long. This chain's CDR3 is CASTPRLNTEAFF. The CDR3 coding sequence is TGTGCCAGCACCCCAAGATTGAACACTGAAGCTTTCTTT.

The chain is built from TRBV2 and TRBJ2-7; 9 bases align to TRBD1. CDR3 length equals 13 residues. The J segment lost 5 bases and the V segment lost 11 bases, leaving 10 bases of the junction unmatched. Germline V gives CDR1 SNHLY, CDR2 FYNNEI. CDR3 sequence: CAGDRDRDDEQYF. DNA of the CDR3: TGTGCCGGAGACCGGGACAGGGACGACGAGCAGTACTTC.

The chain links TRBV28 to TRBJ1-4; D is ambiguous. Germline values: CDR1 MDHEN, CDR2 SYDVKM. Trimming shortened V by 5 bases and J by 5 bases, and 6 bases separated the two germline ends. The length of the CDR3 is 12 residues. Here the CDR3 DNA reads TGTGCCAGCAGTCCCGAAAATGAAAAACTGTTTTTT. Its protein is CASSPENEKLFF.

The V and J genes are TRBV6-5 and TRBJ2-1, with 7 bases matching TRBD2. Per the germline V gene, CDR1 is MNHEY and CDR2 is SVGAGI. There are 16 residues in the CDR3. Losses at the gene ends were 3 bases for V and 4 bases for J; bases not matched to a gene: 9. The CDR3 DNA is TGTGCCAGCAGTTATGTGGCGGGAGAGCCTTACAATGAGCAGTTCTTC. Its protein product is CASSYVAGEPYNEQFF.

The chain combines TRBV4-1 with TRBJ2-3; D might be TRBD2 (5 bases). The CDR3 is made up of 19 amino acids. The V gene's germline CDR1 is MGHRA and CDR2 YSYEKL. With 1 base removed from V and 6 bases from J, the gap between germline ends came to 26 bases. The CDR3 DNA follows: TGCGCCAGCAGCCAAGTCCTCCGAGGGCCGGGGTACAAGCGGGATACGCAGTATTTT. Translated, it gives CASSQVLRGPGYKRDTQYF.

V gene TRBV4-1 combines with J gene TRBJ2-5; TRBD1 is a possible D gene (6 bases). This CDR3 is built from 15 residues. CDR1 and CDR2 from the germline V gene are MGHRA and YSYEKL. V gave up 4 bases and J gave up 0 bases, with 12 bases separating them. CDR3 coding DNA: TGCGCCAGCAGCCCCAGGGGTATGGACCAAGAGACCCAGTACTTC. This translates into CASSPRGMDQETQYF.

This chain joins TRBV7-8 and TRBJ1-1; D is ambiguous. Germline V lookup: CDR1 SGHVS, CDR2 FQNEAQ. This CDR3 region has 13 residues. Trimming stripped 3 bases from V and 2 bases from J, with 7 bases between. This CDR3 reads CASSFSKNTEAFF. DNA of the CDR3: TGTGCCAGCAGCTTTAGCAAAAACACTGAAGCTTTCTTT.

CDR3 sequence: CASSESLAGGPRNNEQFF. The CDR3, as DNA: TGCGCCAGCAGTGAGTCACTAGCGGGAGGGCCCCGGAACAATGAGCAGTTCTTC. The V and J genes are TRBV10-1 and TRBJ2-1, with TRBD2 matching over 13 bases. Germline values: CDR1 WNHNN, CDR2 SYGVQD (reference sequence). The CDR3 is 18 amino acids. Losses at the gene ends were 0 bases for V and 5 bases for J; bases not matched to a gene: 7.

This clone appeared a few times. For the CDR3, the DNA is TGTGCCAGCAGCTTAGGGGCGGGAGGGCGGACCACAGATACGCAGTATTTT. Its protein product is CASSLGAGGRTTDTQYF. V is TRBV7-2 and J is TRBJ2-3; 9 bases match TRBD2. This CDR3 has 17 residues. Trimming at V came to 1 base and at J to 2 bases, leaving 7 bases not matched to a gene. CDR1 is SGHTA and CDR2 is FQGNSA in the germline V gene.

The J gene is TRBJ1-2, the V gene TRBV4-2; TRBD1 matches at 10 bases. Germline V gene sequence: CDR1 LGHNA, CDR2 YNFKEQ. The CDR3 sequence is 17 residues long. Trimming at V came to 1 base and at J to 4 bases, leaving 9 bases not matched to a gene. CDR3 coding DNA: TGTGCCAGCAGCCAAGGGAGAGGACAGGGGGTAGGCTATGGCTACACCTTC. As protein: CASSQGRGQGVGYGYTF.

This clone occurred once. The chain links TRBV5-4 to TRBJ2-1; 12 bases match TRBD2. Germline CDR1 and CDR2: SGHNT and YYREEE (reference sequence). This CDR3 has 15 residues. J gave up 9 bases and V 3 bases, and 7 bases lay outside the gene matches. CDR3 in DNA: TGTGCCAGCAGCTCGAGACTAGCGGGGGTTGGTGAGCAGTTCTTC. Translated: CASSSRLAGVGEQFF.

The CDR3 is CASSPLEGFGYTF. CDR3 coding DNA: TGCGCCAGCAGCCCATTAGAAGGGTTTGGCTACACCTTC. The genes are TRBV4-3 and TRBJ1-2; D gene uncertain. The CDR3 covers 13 residues. The V end lost 4 bases, the J end lost 7 bases, and 13 bases lay between the germline ends. Germline CDR1 and CDR2: LGHNA and YSLEER.

The gene calls are TRBV25-1 and TRBJ2-3; no firm D call. The CDR3 consists of 15 residues. V lost 5 bases to trimming and J lost 0 bases, with 12 bases between them. The germline V gene has CDR1 MGHDK and CDR2 SYGVNS. The CDR3 reads CASSYDGTSTDTQYF. CDR3 bases: TGTGCCAGCAGTTACGACGGAACTAGCACAGATACGCAGTATTTT.

The V and J genes are TRBV5-4 and TRBJ2-3; 12 bases are a match to TRBD1. From germline, CDR1 is SGHNT and CDR2 YYREEE (reference sequence). V lost 4 bases and J lost 6; bases outside the gene matches: 12. The CDR3 has 17 amino acids. CDR3 in amino acids: CASSHWSWDRGLDTQYF. The CDR3 bases are TGTGCCAGCAGCCATTGGTCGTGGGACAGGGGGCTCGATACGCAGTATTTT. Combining the CDR3 with reference TRBV5-4 and TRBJ2-3 gives the whole variable domain ETGVTQSPTHLIKTRGQQVTLRCSSQSGHNTVSWYQQALGQGPQFIFQYYREEENGRGNFPPRFSGLQFPNYSSELNVNALELDDSALYLCASSHWSWDRGLDTQYFGPGTRLTVL.

V and J are TRBV2 and TRBJ2-3; 9 nucleotides align to TRBD2. The CDR3 contains 16 residues. V dropped 4 bases and J dropped 4; count of bases not matched to a gene: 9. Germline CDR1 SNHLY, CDR2 FYNNEI. The CDR3 DNA reads TGTGCCAGCAGTGGGGGTAGCGGGAGTTGGGCAGATACGCAGTATTTT. Protein sequence: CASSGGSGSWADTQYF.

As regards this clone: This sample also contains other DNA sequences that code for the same CDR3. The chain links TRBV7-3 to TRBJ2-2, with a tentative D call TRBD2 (7 bases). V lost 2 bases to trimming and J lost 6 bases, with 16 bases between them. CDR1 is SGHTA, CDR2 FQGTGA, per germline. This CDR3 comprises 16 residues. The CDR3 DNA is TGTGCCAGCAGCTTACATGGGACCGGGGGGCCCGGGGAGCTGTTTTTT. It translates to CASSLHGTGGPGELFF.

This CDR3 reads CASSLGRQTQETQYF. CDR3 in DNA: TGTGCCAGCAGCTTGGGGAGGCAAACTCAAGAGACCCAGTACTTC. The chain couples TRBV5-4 to TRBJ2-5, with a weak D call TRBD2 (5 bases). The germline V gene has CDR1 SGHNT and CDR2 YYREEE (reference sequence). V lost 0 bases and J lost 2, with 11 bases in between. The CDR3 contains 15 residues.

The rearrangement joins TRBV11-2 to TRBJ1-4; no clear D gene. The V gene lost 5 bases and the J gene lost 4 bases, with 17 bases spanning the gap. This CDR3 is 16 amino acids long. From germline, CDR1 is SGHAT and CDR2 FQNNGV. CDR3 sequence (DNA): TGTGCCAGCAGCGCGCACAAGTCCGGGGATAATGAAAAACTGTTTTTT. Translation: CASSAHKSGDNEKLFF.

The chain is built from TRBV9 and TRBJ2-6; D is perhaps TRBD2 (5 bases). The CDR3 has 17 residues. Germline V gene data show CDR1 as SGDLS and CDR2 as YYNGEE. Trimming cost V 3 bases and J 0 bases, with 13 bases left between them. CDR3 in DNA: TGTGCCAGCAGCGAGCGGACGGCAATCTCTGGGGCCAACGTCCTGACTTTC. As protein: CASSERTAISGANVLTF.

The CDR3 here is CASSLIAGGTSTDTQYF. The CDR3 coding sequence is TGTGCCAGCAGCCTGATAGCGGGGGGAACTAGCACAGATACGCAGTATTTT. V and J are TRBV28 and TRBJ2-3, with TRBD2 matching over 10 bases. The V segment lost 6 bases and the J segment 0 bases; nucleotides outside the gene matches: 9. Germline-derived CDR1 and CDR2 are MDHEN and SYDVKM. The CDR3 covers 17 residues.

The rearrangement uses TRBV5-1 and TRBJ2-5; 8 nucleotides line up with TRBD2. This CDR3 contains 15 residues. Germline CDR1 and CDR2: SGHRS and YFSETQ. V was pared by 4 bases and J by 5 bases, with 10 bases of the junction left unmatched. CDR3 DNA sequence: TGCGCCAGCAGCCGTAGCGGGAACTTTGGGGAGACCCAGTACTTC. Protein sequence: CASSRSGNFGETQYF.

The chain is built from TRBV4-2 and TRBJ1-2, with D possibly TRBD1 on 6 matching bases. CDR3 size: 15 residues. Germline CDR1 and CDR2: LGHNA and YNFKEQ. The V end lost 5 bases, the J end lost 0 bases, and 13 bases lay between the germline ends. The CDR3 nucleotides are TGTGCCAGCAGCTTTACCGGGACACCTAACTATGGCTACACCTTC. Translation: CASSFTGTPNYGYTF.

This chain connects TRBV11-3 to TRBJ2-5, with 13 bases identical to TRBD2. After removal of 1 base from V and 4 bases from J, the junction contained 0 bases not matched to a gene. From germline, CDR1 is SGHNT and CDR2 YENEEA. The CDR3 consists of 15 residues. CDR3 region: CASSLGTSGGETQYF. CDR3 DNA: TGTGCCAGCAGCTTAGGGACTAGCGGGGGAGAGACCCAGTACTTC.